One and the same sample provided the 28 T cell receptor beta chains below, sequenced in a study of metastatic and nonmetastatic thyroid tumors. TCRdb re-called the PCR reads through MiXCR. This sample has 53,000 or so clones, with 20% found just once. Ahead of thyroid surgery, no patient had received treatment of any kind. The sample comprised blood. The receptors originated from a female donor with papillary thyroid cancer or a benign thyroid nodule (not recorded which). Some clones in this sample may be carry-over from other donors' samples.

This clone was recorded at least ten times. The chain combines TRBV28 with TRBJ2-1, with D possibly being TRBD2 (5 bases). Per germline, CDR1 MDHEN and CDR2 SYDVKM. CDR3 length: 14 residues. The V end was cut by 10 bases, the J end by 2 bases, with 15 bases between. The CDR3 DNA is TGTGCCACTATAGACCCGGGGACCTACAATGAGCAGTTCTTC. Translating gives CATIDPGTYNEQFF. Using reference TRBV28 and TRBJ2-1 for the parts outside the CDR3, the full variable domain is DVKVTQSSRYLVKRTGEKVFLECVQDMDHENMFWYRQDPGLGLRLIYFSYDVKMKEKGDIPEGYSVSREKKERFSLILESASTNQTSMYLCATIDPGTYNEQFFGPGTRLTVL.

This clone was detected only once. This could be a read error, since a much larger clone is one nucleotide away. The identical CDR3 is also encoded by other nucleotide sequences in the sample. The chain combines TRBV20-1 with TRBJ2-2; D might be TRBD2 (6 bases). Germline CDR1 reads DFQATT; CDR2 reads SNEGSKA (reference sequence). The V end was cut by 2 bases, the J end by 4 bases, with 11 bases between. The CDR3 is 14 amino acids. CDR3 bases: TGCAGTGCTAGAAGGCGGGGTGGCACCGGGGAGCTGTTTTTT. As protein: CSARRRGGTGELFF.

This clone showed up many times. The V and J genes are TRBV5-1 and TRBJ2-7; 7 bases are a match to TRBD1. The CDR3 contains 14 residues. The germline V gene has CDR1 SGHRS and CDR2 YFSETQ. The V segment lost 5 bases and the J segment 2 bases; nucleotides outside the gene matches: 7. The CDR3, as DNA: TGCGCCAGCAGACTAGGGACAGATACCTACGAGCAGTACTTC. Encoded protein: CASRLGTDTYEQYF.

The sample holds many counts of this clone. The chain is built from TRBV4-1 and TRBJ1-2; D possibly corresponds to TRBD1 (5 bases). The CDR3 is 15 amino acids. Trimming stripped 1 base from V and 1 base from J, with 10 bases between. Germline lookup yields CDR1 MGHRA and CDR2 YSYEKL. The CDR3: CASSQGVGGNYGYTF. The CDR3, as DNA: TGCGCCAGCAGCCAAGGAGTGGGGGGTAACTATGGCTACACCTTC.

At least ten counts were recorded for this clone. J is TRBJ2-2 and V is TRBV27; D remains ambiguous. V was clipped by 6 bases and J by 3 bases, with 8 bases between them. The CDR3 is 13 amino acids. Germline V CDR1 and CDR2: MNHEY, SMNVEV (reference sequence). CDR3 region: CASSPLDTGELFF. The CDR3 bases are TGTGCCAGCAGCCCCCTGGACACCGGGGAGCTGTTTTTT.

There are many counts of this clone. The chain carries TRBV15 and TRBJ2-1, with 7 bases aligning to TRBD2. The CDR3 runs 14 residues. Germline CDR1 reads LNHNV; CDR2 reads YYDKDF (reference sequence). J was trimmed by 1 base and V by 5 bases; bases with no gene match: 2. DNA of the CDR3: TGTGCCACCAGCCTAGCGGATTCCTACAATGAGCAGTTCTTC. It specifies CATSLADSYNEQFF.

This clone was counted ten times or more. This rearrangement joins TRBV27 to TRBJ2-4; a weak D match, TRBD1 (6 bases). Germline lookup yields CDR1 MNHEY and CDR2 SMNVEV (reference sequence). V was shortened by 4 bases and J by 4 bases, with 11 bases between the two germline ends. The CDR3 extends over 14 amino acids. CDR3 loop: CASSYKDSKNIQYF. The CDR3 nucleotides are TGTGCCAGCAGTTATAAGGACAGTAAAAACATTCAGTACTTC.

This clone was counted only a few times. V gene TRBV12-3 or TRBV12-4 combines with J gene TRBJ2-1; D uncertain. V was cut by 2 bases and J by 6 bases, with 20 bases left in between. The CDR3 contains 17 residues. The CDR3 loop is CASSLSSGSLLGNEQFF. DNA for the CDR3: TGTGCCAGCAGTTTATCGTCCGGGTCGCTCCTTGGCAATGAGCAGTTCTTC.

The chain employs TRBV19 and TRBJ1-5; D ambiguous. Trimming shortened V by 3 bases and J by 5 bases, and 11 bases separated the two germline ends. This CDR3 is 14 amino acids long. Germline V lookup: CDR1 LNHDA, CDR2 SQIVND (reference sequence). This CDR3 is CASSIGEGDQPQHF. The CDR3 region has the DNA TGTGCCAGTAGTATCGGCGAGGGAGATCAGCCCCAGCATTTT. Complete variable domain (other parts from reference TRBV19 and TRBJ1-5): DGGITQSPKYLFRKEGQNVTLSCEQNLNHDAMYWYRQDPGQGLRLIYYSQIVNDFQKGDIAEGYSVSREKKESFPLTVTSAQKNPTAFYLCASSIGEGDQPQHFGDGTRLSIL.

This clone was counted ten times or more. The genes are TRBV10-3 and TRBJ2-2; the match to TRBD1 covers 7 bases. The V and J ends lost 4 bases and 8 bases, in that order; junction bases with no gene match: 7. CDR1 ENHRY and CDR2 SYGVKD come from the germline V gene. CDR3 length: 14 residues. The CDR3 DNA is TGTGCCATCAGTGCCTCGGGACAGACGGGGGAGCTGTTTTTT. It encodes CAISASGQTGELFF.

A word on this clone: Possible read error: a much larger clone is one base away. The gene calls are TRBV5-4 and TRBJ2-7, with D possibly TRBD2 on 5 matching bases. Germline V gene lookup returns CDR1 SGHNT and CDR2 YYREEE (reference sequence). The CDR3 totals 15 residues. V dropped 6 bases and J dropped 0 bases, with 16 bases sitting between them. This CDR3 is CASISEGRASYEQYF. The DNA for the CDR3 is TGTGCCAGCATCTCGGAAGGGCGGGCCTCCTACGAGCAGTACTTC.

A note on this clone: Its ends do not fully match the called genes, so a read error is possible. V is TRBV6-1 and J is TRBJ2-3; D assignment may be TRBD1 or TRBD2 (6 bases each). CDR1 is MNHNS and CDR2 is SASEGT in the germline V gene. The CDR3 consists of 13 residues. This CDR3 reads CANSRGESDTKYF. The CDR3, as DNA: TGTGCCAACAGTAGGGGGGAGTCAGATACGAAGTATTTT.

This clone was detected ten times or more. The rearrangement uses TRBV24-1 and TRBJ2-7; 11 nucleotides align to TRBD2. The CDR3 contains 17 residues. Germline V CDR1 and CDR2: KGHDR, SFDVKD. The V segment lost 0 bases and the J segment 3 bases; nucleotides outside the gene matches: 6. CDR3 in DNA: TGTGCCACCAGTGATTTGCACGGGACTAGCGGACACTACGAGCAGTACTTC. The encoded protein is CATSDLHGTSGHYEQYF.

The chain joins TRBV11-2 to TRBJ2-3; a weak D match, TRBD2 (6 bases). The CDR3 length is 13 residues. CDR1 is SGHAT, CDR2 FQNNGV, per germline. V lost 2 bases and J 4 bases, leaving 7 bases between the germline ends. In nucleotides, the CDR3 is TGTGCCAGCAGCTTACTAGCGTCAGATACGCAGTATTTT. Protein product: CASSLLASDTQYF. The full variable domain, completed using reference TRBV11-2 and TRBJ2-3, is EAGVAQSPRYKIIEKRQSVAFWCNPISGHATLYWYQQILGQGPKLLIQFQNNGVVDDSQLPKDRFSAERLKGVDSTLKIQPAKLEDSAVYLCASSLLASDTQYFGPGTRLTVL.

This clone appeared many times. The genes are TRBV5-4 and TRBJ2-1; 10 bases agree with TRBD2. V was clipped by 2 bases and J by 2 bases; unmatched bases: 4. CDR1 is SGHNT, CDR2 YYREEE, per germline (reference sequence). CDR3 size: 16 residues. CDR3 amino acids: CASSFDLAGAYNEQFF. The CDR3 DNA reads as TGTGCCAGCAGCTTCGACCTAGCGGGGGCCTACAATGAGCAGTTCTTC. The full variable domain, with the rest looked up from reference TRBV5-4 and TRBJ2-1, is ETGVTQSPTHLIKTRGQQVTLRCSSQSGHNTVSWYQQALGQGPQFIFQYYREEENGRGNFPPRFSGLQFPNYSSELNVNALELDDSALYLCASSFDLAGAYNEQFFGPGTRLTVL.

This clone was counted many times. The CDR3 DNA sequence: TGTGCCAGCAGCCCCAGCTCCTACGAGCAGTACTTC. It is translated as CASSPSSYEQYF. The chain is built from TRBV27 and TRBJ2-7; D gene ambiguous. Trimming removed 6 bases at V and 0 bases at J, with 6 bases between. Germline CDR1 MNHEY, CDR2 SMNVEV (reference sequence). This CDR3 comprises 12 residues.

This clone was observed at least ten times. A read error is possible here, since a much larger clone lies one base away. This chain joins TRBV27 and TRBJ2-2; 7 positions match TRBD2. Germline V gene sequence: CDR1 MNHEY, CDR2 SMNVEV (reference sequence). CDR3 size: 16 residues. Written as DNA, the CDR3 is TGTGCCAGCAGCTTATACGGGGGAGGGTGGACCGGGGAGCTGGTTTTT. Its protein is CASSLYGGGWTGELVF.

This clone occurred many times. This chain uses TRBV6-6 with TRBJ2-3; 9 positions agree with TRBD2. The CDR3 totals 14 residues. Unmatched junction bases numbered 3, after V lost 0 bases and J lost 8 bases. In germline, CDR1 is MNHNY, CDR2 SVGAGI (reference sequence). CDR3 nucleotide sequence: TGTGCCAGCAGTTACTCGACTAGCGGTGGTACGCAGTATTTT. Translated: CASSYSTSGGTQYF.

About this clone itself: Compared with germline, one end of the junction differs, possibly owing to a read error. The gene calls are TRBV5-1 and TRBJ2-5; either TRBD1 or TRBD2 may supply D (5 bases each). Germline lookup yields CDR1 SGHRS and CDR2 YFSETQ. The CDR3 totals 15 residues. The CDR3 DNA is TGCGCCAGCAGCTTGATGGGGGAGTCGTGGGAGACCCATTACTTC. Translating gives CASSLMGESWETHYF.

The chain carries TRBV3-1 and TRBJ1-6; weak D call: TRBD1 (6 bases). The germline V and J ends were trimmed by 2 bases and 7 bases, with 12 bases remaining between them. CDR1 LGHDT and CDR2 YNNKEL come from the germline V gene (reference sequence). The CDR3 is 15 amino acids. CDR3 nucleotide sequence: TGTGCCAGCAGCCAAAGCTTTCAGGGGAATTCACCCCTCCACTTT. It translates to CASSQSFQGNSPLHF.

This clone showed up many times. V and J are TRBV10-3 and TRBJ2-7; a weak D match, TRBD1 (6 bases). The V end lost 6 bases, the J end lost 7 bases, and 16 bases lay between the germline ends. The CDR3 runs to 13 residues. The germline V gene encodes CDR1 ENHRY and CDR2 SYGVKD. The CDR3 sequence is CAIRSQLQGEQYF. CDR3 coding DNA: TGTGCCATCAGGAGCCAGCTACAGGGTGAGCAGTACTTC.

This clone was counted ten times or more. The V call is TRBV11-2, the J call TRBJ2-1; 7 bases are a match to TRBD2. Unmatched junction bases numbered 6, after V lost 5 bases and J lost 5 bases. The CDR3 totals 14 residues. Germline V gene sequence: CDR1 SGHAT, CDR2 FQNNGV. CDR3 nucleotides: TGTGCCAGCAGCAAGACTAGCTCTAACAATGAGCAGTTCTTC. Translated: CASSKTSSNNEQFF.

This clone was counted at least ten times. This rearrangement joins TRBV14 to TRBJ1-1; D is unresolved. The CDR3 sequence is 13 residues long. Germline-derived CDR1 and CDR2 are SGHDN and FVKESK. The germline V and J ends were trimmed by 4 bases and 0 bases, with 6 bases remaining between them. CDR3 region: CASSRDLNTEAFF. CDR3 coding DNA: TGTGCCAGCAGCCGCGATCTGAACACTGAAGCTTTCTTT. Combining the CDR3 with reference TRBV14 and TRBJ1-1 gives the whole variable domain EAGVTQFPSHSVIEKGQTVTLRCDPISGHDNLYWYRRVMGKEIKFLLHFVKESKQDESGMPNNRFLAERTGGTYSTLKVQPAELEDSGVYFCASSRDLNTEAFFGQGTRLTVV.

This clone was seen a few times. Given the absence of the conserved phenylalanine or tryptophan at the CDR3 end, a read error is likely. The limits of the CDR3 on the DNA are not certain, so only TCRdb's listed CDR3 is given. CDR3 residues: CASSGRGTNEKLLY. This chain uses TRBV6-2 or TRBV6-3 with TRBJ1-4; TRBD1 is taken as the D call from the table, unchecked against the DNA. With termini counted, the CDR3 has 14 amino acids. Germline-derived CDR1 and CDR2 are MNHEY and SVGEGT.

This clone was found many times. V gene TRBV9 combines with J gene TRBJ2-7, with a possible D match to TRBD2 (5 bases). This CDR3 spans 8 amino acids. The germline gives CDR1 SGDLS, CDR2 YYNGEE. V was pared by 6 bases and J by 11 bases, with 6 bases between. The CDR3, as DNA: TGTGCCAGCAAGCGGAAGTACTTC. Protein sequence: CASKRKYF.

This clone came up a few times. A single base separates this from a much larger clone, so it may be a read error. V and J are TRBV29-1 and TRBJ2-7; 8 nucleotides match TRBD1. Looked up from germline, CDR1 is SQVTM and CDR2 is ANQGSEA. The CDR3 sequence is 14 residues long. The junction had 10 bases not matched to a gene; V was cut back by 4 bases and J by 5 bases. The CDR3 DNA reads TGCAGCGTTGGGCAAAGGACAGGGTCCGACGAGCAGTACTTC. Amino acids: CSVGQRTGSDEQYF.

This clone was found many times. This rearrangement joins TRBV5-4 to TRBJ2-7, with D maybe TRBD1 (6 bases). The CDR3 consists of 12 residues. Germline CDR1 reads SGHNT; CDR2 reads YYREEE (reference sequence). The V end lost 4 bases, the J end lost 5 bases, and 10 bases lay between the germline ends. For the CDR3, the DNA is TGTGCCAGCAGCCAGGGGTCCCACGAGCAGTACTTC. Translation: CASSQGSHEQYF.

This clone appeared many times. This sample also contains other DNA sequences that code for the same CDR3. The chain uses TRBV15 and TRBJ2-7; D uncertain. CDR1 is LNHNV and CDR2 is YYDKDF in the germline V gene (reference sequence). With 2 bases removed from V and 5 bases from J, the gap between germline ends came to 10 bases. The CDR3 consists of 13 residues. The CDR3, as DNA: TGTGCCACCAGCAGACAGAAGTTCGACGAGCAGTACTTC. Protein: CATSRQKFDEQYF.